One sample yielded the 5 T cell receptor beta chains listed below, sequenced in a study of blood T cell repertoires in COVID-19. Clones were read by immunoSEQ multiplex PCR, and TCRdb kept only the in-frame ones, dropping some. The data hold some 250,000 clones, with around four fifths observed a single time. The specimen was peripheral blood. The receptor source for this set is a man aged 40-50 years with active or convalescent COVID-19.

This clone occurred a few times. V gene TRBV7-8 combines with J gene TRBJ1-3, with no clear D. The V gene's germline CDR1 is SGHVS and CDR2 FQNEAQ. Deletions cut 1 base from V and 0 bases from J, with 10 bases between. This CDR3 is built from 16 residues. The CDR3 sequence is CASSLEPIRSGNTIYF. The CDR3 region has the DNA TGTGCCAGCAGCTTAGAGCCGATCCGCTCTGGAAACACCATATATTTT.

This clone has a single count. This rearrangement joins TRBV6-5 to TRBJ2-1, with 8 bases fitting TRBD2. Per germline, CDR1 MNHEY and CDR2 SVGAGI. After removal of 7 bases from V and 8 bases from J, the junction contained 10 bases not matched to a gene. The CDR3 sequence is 14 residues long. CDR3 nucleotide sequence: TGTGCCAGCATCAGCGGGAGTAACGGTGATGAGCAGTTCTTC. Protein: CASISGSNGDEQFF.

V usage is TRBV24-1 and J usage is TRBJ2-1, with D tentatively TRBD2 (6 bases). Looked up from germline, CDR1 is KGHDR and CDR2 is SFDVKD. The ends were cut back, 9 bases at V and 1 base at J, with 12 bases in the middle. This CDR3 spans 14 amino acids. The CDR3 protein is CATQNGGSYNEQFF. DNA for the CDR3: TGTGCCACCCAAAACGGGGGATCCTACAATGAGCAGTTCTTC.

A few counts support this clone. CDR3 sequence (DNA): TGTGCCAGCAGCTTAGATCAGGGCATTCAGTACTTC. Protein product: CASSLDQGIQYF. The genes are TRBV11-2 and TRBJ2-4; TRBD1 is a possible D gene (5 bases). Trimming left V 0 bases short and J 9 bases short, with 6 bases between. The CDR3 is 12 amino acids. The V gene's germline CDR1 is SGHAT and CDR2 FQNNGV. The variable domain in full, with the rest retrieved from reference TRBV11-2 and TRBJ2-4, is EAGVAQSPRYKIIEKRQSVAFWCNPISGHATLYWYQQILGQGPKLLIQFQNNGVVDDSQLPKDRFSAERLKGVDSTLKIQPAKLEDSAVYLCASSLDQGIQYFGAGTRLSVL.

V is TRBV3-1 (or the pseudogene TRBV3-2) and J is TRBJ2-7; D unclear. The CDR3 totals 13 residues. Germline CDR1 is LGHDT and CDR2 is YNNKEL (reference sequence). V lost 2 bases to trimming and J lost 0 bases, with 5 bases between them. The CDR3 DNA follows: TGTGCCAGCAGCCAACCAAACTCCTACGAGCAGTACTTC. This encodes CASSQPNSYEQYF.